This T cell receptor beta chain stems from a study of blood T cell repertoires in COVID-19. Study overall: COVID-19 samples, acute and convalescent, were from the United States, Italy and Spain.

This CDR3 has 15 amino acids. V was clipped by 2 bases and J by 0 bases, with 8 bases between them. CDR1 KGHSH and CDR2 LQKENI come from the germline V gene. The repertoire was sequenced with immunoSEQ multiplex PCR; TCRdb's copy has only in-frame clones and lacks some. The repertoire holds over 100,000 clones, with roughly three quarters as singletons. The V call is TRBV18, the J call TRBJ1-5; perhaps TRBD1 as D (6 bases). Sample: peripheral blood. This receptor was taken from a woman between 70 and 85 years old with acute or convalescent COVID-19. The CDR3 DNA reads as TGTGCCAGCTCACCAACAGGGTCTAGCAATCAGCCCCAGCATTTT. Protein product: CASSPTGSSNQPQHF.